The entry that follows covers one T cell receptor (beta chain) sequence. Participants came from fewer than 25 US areas, aged about 18 to 100 years. Participants' reported clinical history set cohort assignment. This record belongs to a study of blood T cell repertoires in COVID-19. Study details: Spain, Italy and the United States supplied samples that represented acute and convalescent COVID-19.

The CDR3 sequence is 19 residues long. V shed 4 bases, J shed 4 bases, and the junction held 17 bases outside the gene matches. Per germline, CDR1 MGHRA and CDR2 YSYEKL. In the original analysis: Estimated nucleated cell counts came from reference gene primer amplification. Generated by immunoSEQ multiplex PCR, the TCRdb table keeps only in-frame clones and is missing some. V and J calls and clone size are as listed in that table; D and trimming were resolved from the DNA. The sample lists 400,000 to 500,000 clones; 88% were seen once. V usage is TRBV4-1 and J usage is TRBJ2-2; 8 positions match TRBD2. Material for sequencing was PBMCs or T cells enriched from blood (not recorded which). This TCR came from a woman aged 35 to 49 who had recovered from COVID-19. This chain's CDR3 is CASSRKFVGSSGFTGELFF. In DNA, the CDR3 is TGCGCCAGCAGCCGCAAATTCGTGGGTTCTAGCGGGTTCACCGGGGAGCTGTTTTTT.